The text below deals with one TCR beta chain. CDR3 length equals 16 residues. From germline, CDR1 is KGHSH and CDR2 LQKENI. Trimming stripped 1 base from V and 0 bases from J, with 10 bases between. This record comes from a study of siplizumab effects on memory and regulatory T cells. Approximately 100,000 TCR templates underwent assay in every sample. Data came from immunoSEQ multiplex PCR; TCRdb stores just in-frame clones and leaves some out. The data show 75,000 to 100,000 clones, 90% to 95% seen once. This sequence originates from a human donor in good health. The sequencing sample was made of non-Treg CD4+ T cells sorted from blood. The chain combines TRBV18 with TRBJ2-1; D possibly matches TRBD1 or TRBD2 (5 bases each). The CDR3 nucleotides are TGTGCCAGCTCACCACAGGCAGGGAGCTCCTACAATGAGCAGTTCTTC. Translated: CASSPQAGSSYNEQFF.